These 20 T cell receptor beta chains originate from one sample sequenced in a study of monozygotic twins with cystic fibrosis listed by TCRdb under 2021. Library construction relied on the immunoSEQ multiplex PCR assay. TCRdb carries this immuneACCESS record with in-frame sequences only. Its versions omit some clonotypes, under half of them owing to an unresolved V gene in the studies checked, with the rest unexplained. The sample data list about 15,000 clones, and roughly 98% of these were observed just once. The leading ten clones occupy around 0.41% of the sample. Sequenced sample: blood. These receptors all come from a girl aged 2-10 years with cystic fibrosis.

The rearrangement links TRBV10-1 to TRBJ2-1; 13 bases are shared with TRBD2. Germline values: CDR1 WNHNN, CDR2 SYGVQD (reference sequence). Unmatched junction bases numbered 17, after V lost 2 bases and J lost 7 bases. There are 20 residues in the CDR3. CDR3 DNA sequence: TGCGCCAGCAGTGAGGCGAGTCGGTGGACTAGCGGGAGCCCCCTGAATGAGCAGTTCTTC. Translated, it gives CASSEASRWTSGSPLNEQFF.

The rearrangement uses TRBV28 and TRBJ2-7; 11 bases fit TRBD1. The CDR3 covers 22 residues. Germline V gives CDR1 MDHEN, CDR2 SYDVKM. V gave up 5 bases and J gave up 3 bases; unmatched junction bases: 27. CDR3 DNA: TGTGCCAGCAGTCCGCGGACAGGGGGCTCTCCAGCGCTAGCGGCCATCTTCTACGAGCAGTACTTC. Protein: CASSPRTGGSPALAAIFYEQYF.

This clone has just one count. J is TRBJ1-2 and V is TRBV6-5; the D is unclear. The germline gives CDR1 MNHEY, CDR2 SVGAGI. CDR3 length: 13 residues. Trimming left V 4 bases short and J 5 bases short, with 11 bases between. The CDR3 DNA reads as TGTGCCAGCAGTTCTACGACCGAATATGGCTACACCTTC. Residues: CASSSTTEYGYTF.

This clone was seen just once. CDR3 nucleotide sequence: TGTGCCAGCACCCGGACAGGGAGTAGGGCCGGGGAGCTGTTTTTT. Translated: CASTRTGSRAGELFF. The rearrangement joins TRBV6-6 to TRBJ2-2; 8 bases are a match to TRBD1. Trimming took 7 bases from V and 6 from J; bases not matched to a gene: 10. Germline V gives CDR1 MNHNY, CDR2 SVGAGI (reference sequence). This CDR3 has 15 residues.

V is TRBV19 and J is TRBJ1-2; the match to TRBD1 covers 7 bases. V gave up 3 bases and J gave up 5 bases; unmatched junction bases: 6. This CDR3 is built from 14 residues. Germline loops: CDR1 LNHDA, CDR2 SQIVND (reference sequence). The DNA for the CDR3 is TGTGCCAGTAGTATTGCGTCGACAGGGTATGGCTACACCTTC. Translation: CASSIASTGYGYTF. The full variable domain, with the rest looked up from reference TRBV19 and TRBJ1-2, is DGGITQSPKYLFRKEGQNVTLSCEQNLNHDAMYWYRQDPGQGLRLIYYSQIVNDFQKGDIAEGYSVSREKKESFPLTVTSAQKNPTAFYLCASSIASTGYGYTFGSGTRLTVV.

V is TRBV27 and J is TRBJ1-2; TRBD1 aligns across 7 bases. The length of the CDR3 is 13 residues. The germline CDR1 and CDR2 sequences are MNHEY and SMNVEV (reference sequence). Losses at the gene ends were 4 bases for V and 7 bases for J; bases not matched to a gene: 6. For the CDR3, the DNA is TGTGCCAGCAGTTCGACAGGGTTGGCTGGCTACACCTTC. Amino acid sequence: CASSSTGLAGYTF.

This sequence joins TRBV7-2 and TRBJ2-7; D possibly corresponds to TRBD1 (6 bases). The V gene's germline CDR1 is SGHTA and CDR2 FQGNSA. Trimming removed 5 bases at V and 2 bases at J, with 13 bases between. This CDR3 comprises 14 residues. The DNA for the CDR3 is TGTGCCAGCAGCCAAACAGGGCCCACCTACGAGCAGTACTTC. This translates into CASSQTGPTYEQYF.

V gene TRBV6-1 combines with J gene TRBJ2-7; 12 nucleotides match TRBD2. The ends lost 2 bases at V and 6 bases at J; junction bases unmatched: 11. Germline assignment: CDR1 MNHNS and CDR2 SASEGT. CDR3 size: 17 residues. CDR3 residues: CASSENSPASGRGEQYF. The CDR3 coding sequence is TGTGCCAGCAGTGAAAATTCTCCCGCTAGCGGGAGGGGCGAGCAGTACTTC.

Remarks on this clone: One junction end does not reproduce the germline sequence, and a read error may be involved. The chain is built from TRBV10-1 and TRBJ2-5; TRBD1 might be the D (7 bases). Germline CDR1 and CDR2: WNHNN and SYGVQD (reference sequence). There are 13 residues in the CDR3. CDR3 coding DNA: TGCGCCAGCAATGAGGGGGCGGGGGAGACCCAGTACTTC. Translated: CASNEGAGETQYF.

The genes are TRBV4-3 and TRBJ1-1; D ambiguous. The V gene's germline CDR1 is LGHNA and CDR2 YSLEER. The V gene lost 2 bases and the J gene lost 1 base, with 11 bases spanning the gap. The CDR3 sequence is 15 residues long. In DNA, the CDR3 is TGCGCCAGCAGCCAAAGACCAGATGGGAACACTGAAGCTTTCTTT. Amino acids: CASSQRPDGNTEAFF.

The chain joins TRBV7-8 to TRBJ1-1; 8 positions match TRBD1. The V segment lost 2 bases and the J segment 1 base; nucleotides outside the gene matches: 6. Looked up from germline, CDR1 is SGHVS and CDR2 is FQNEAQ. The CDR3 loop spans 16 amino acids. The CDR3 nucleotides read TGTGCCAGCAGCTTATGGACAGGGTTAGGGAACACTGAAGCTTTCTTT. Translated, it gives CASSLWTGLGNTEAFF.

The chain employs TRBV25-1 and TRBJ2-5, with no clear D. Trimming shortened V by 3 bases and J by 4 bases, and 12 bases separated the two germline ends. The CDR3 consists of 14 residues. Looked up from germline, CDR1 is MGHDK and CDR2 is SYGVNS. The CDR3 DNA sequence: TGTGCCAGCAGTGACCCTACTTATCGAGAGACCCAGTACTTC. Protein product: CASSDPTYRETQYF.

V usage is TRBV20-1 and J usage is TRBJ1-1; D not certain. Germline V gives CDR1 DFQATT, CDR2 SNEGSKA (reference sequence). The CDR3 covers 11 residues. Deletions cut 6 bases from V and 3 bases from J, with 8 bases between. CDR3 region: CSAPSHTEAFF. CDR3 DNA: TGCAGTGCCCCCAGTCACACTGAAGCTTTCTTT.

On this clone itself: Relative to the germline gene, one junction end is altered; a read error may explain this. The V gene is TRBV4-2, the J gene TRBJ1-1; D is perhaps TRBD1 (5 bases). Germline values: CDR1 LGHNA, CDR2 YNFKEQ. This CDR3 comprises 13 residues. The CDR3, as DNA: TGTGCCAGCAGCCAAGCAGGGAACCCTGAAGCTTTCTTT. It encodes CASSQAGNPEAFF.

The chain uses TRBV29-1 and TRBJ1-1; D call uncertain. Trimming cost V 4 bases and J 2 bases, with 11 bases left between them. Per the germline V gene, CDR1 is SQVTM and CDR2 is ANQGSEA. This CDR3 spans 13 amino acids. CDR3 loop: CSVAQKFNTEAFF. The DNA for the CDR3 is TGCAGCGTTGCCCAGAAATTTAACACTGAAGCTTTCTTT.

The rearrangement joins TRBV6-1 to TRBJ1-2; tentatively, D is TRBD1 (5 bases). CDR3 length: 15 amino acids. V shed 2 bases and J shed 2 bases, with 12 bases lying between them. The germline CDR1 and CDR2 sequences are MNHNS and SASEGT. As DNA, the CDR3 is TGTGCCAGCAGTGAATTTTCAGGGCCCAACTATGGCTACACCTTC. Translated: CASSEFSGPNYGYTF.

The genes are TRBV28 and TRBJ1-2, with unresolved D. V was pared by 2 bases and J by 4 bases, with 5 bases between. Germline values: CDR1 MDHEN, CDR2 SYDVKM. CDR3 length: 12 amino acids. CDR3 DNA sequence: TGTGCCAGCAGTTTAGGATTCTATGGCTACACCTTC. This encodes CASSLGFYGYTF.

This sequence joins TRBV7-2 and TRBJ1-2; no firm D call. Germline values: CDR1 SGHTA, CDR2 FQGNSA. V dropped 5 bases and J dropped 5 bases, with 12 bases sitting between them. The length of the CDR3 is 13 residues. The CDR3 DNA reads TGTGCCAGCAGCCCTGGACGGATATATGGCTACACCTTC. Amino acid sequence: CASSPGRIYGYTF.

The CDR3 nucleotides are TGTGCCAGCAGTTTGGGAGGGGGCGAAGCTTTCTTT. Translating gives CASSLGGGEAFF. V is TRBV6-5 and J is TRBJ1-1; 7 bases are shared with TRBD1. The J segment lost 8 bases and the V segment lost 4 bases, leaving 4 bases of the junction unmatched. CDR1 MNHEY and CDR2 SVGAGI come from the germline V gene. This CDR3 contains 12 residues.

The chain joins TRBV23-1 to TRBJ2-7, with TRBD2 matching 8 bases. TRBV23-1 is an ORF, with its function uncertain. The trim removed 9 bases at V and 0 bases at J, leaving 4 bases unmatched. The CDR3 extends over 13 amino acids. CDR3 protein: CASPLADSYEQYF. The CDR3 coding sequence is TGCGCCAGTCCACTAGCGGACTCCTACGAGCAGTACTTC.